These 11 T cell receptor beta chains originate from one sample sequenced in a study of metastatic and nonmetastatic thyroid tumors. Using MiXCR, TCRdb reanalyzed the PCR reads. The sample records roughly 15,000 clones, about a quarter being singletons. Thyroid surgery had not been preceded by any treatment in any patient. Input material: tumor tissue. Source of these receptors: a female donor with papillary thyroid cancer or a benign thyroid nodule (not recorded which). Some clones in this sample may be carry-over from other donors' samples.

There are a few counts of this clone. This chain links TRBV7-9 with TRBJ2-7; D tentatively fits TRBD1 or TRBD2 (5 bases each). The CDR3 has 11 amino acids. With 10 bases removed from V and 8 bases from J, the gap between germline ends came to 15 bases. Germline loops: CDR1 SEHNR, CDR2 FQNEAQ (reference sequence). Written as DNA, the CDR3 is TGTGCCACCGGACGGGGCTATCAGCAGTACTTC. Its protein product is CATGRGYQQYF.

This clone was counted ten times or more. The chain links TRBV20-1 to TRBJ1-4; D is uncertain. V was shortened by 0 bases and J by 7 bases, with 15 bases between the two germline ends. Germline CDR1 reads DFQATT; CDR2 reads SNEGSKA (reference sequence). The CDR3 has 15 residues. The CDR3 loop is CSARDLGRFGEKLFF. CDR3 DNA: TGCAGTGCTAGAGATCTAGGGCGGTTTGGTGAAAAACTGTTTTTT.

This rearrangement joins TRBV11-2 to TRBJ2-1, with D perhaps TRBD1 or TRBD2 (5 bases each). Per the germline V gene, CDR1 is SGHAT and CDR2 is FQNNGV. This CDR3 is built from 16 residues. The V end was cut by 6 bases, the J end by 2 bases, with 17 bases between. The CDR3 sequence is CASRKEGNLAYNEQFF. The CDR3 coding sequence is TGTGCCAGCAGAAAAGAGGGGAACCTGGCCTACAATGAGCAGTTCTTC.

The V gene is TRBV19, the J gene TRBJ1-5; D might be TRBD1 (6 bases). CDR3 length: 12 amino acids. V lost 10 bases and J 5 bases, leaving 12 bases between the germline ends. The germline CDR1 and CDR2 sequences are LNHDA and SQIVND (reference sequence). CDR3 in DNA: TGTGCCACCTCAGGGGAGGATCAGCCCCAGCATTTT. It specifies CATSGEDQPQHF.

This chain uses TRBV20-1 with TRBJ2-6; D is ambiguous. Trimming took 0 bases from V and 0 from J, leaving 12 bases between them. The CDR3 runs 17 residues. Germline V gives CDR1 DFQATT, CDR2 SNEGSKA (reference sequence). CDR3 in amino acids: CSARDCAQSSGANVLTF. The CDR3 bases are TGCAGTGCTAGAGATTGTGCCCAGAGCTCTGGGGCCAACGTCCTGACTTTC.

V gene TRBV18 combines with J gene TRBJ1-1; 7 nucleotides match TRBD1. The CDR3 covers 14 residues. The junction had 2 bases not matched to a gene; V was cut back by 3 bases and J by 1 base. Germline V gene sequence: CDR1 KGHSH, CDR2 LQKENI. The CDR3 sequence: CASSPRQGNTEAFF. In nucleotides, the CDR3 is TGTGCCAGCTCACCGCGACAGGGGAACACTGAAGCTTTCTTT.

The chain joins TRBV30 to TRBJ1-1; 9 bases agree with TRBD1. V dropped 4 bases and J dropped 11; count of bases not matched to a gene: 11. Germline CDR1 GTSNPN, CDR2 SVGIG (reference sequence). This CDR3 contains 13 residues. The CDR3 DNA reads TGTGCCTGGACCCAGGGACAGGGTTCTGTTGCTTTCTTT. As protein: CAWTQGQGSVAFF.

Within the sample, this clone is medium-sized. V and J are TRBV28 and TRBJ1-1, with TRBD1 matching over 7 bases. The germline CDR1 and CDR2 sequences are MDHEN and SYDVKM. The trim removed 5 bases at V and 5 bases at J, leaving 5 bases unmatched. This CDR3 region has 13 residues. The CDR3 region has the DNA TGTGCCAGCAGTACAGGGGTAAGGACTGAAGCTTTCTTT. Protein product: CASSTGVRTEAFF. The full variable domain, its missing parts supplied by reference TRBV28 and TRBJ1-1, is DVKVTQSSRYLVKRTGEKVFLECVQDMDHENMFWYRQDPGLGLRLIYFSYDVKMKEKGDIPEGYSVSREKKERFSLILESASTNQTSMYLCASSTGVRTEAFFGQGTRLTVV.

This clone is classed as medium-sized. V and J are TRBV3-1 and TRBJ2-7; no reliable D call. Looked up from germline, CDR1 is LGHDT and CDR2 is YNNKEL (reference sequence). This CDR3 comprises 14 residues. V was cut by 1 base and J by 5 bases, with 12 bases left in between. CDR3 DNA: TGTGCCAGCAGCCAAGCAGGACGATCGCACGAGCAGTACTTC. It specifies CASSQAGRSHEQYF.

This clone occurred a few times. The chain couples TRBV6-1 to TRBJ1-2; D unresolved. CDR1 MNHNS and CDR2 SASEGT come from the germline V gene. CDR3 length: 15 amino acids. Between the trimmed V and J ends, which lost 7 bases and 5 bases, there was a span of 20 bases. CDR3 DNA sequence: TGTGCCAGCATGGTTGAAAGTCAGACCGCTTATGGCTACACCTTC. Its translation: CASMVESQTAYGYTF.

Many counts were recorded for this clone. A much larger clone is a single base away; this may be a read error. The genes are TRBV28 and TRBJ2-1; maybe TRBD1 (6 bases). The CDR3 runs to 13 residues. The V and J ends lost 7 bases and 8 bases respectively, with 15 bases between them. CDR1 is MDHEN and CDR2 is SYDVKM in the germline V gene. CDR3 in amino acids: CASNLDRTDEQFF. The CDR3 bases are TGTGCCAGCAATCTAGACAGGACAGATGAGCAGTTCTTC.